Listed below are T cell receptor beta chains from one sample, sequenced in a study of blood T cell repertoires in COVID-19. Profiling relied on immunoSEQ multiplex PCR, and the TCRdb table lists in-frame clones only, not all of them. The data hold roughly 450,000 clones, with 90% observed a single time. The sequencing input was PBMCs or T cells enriched from blood (not recorded which). These receptors originate from a young man who had recovered from COVID-19. CDR3s include the opening cysteine and the closing phenylalanine or tryptophan. The D gene is left open where the match is weak. Clone size is not always given. Where it is, it says once, few, many or a class for expanded clones.

len | j_gene | v_gene | abundance | d_gene | CDR3nt | CDR3aa
16 | TRBJ2-3 | TRBV2 | once | TRBD2 | TGTGCCAAGGGACTAGCGGGGTCCCGCAGGGCAGATACGCAGTATTTT | CAKGLAGSRRADTQYF
14 | TRBJ2-4 | TRBV2 | NA | NA | TGTGCCAGCAGTGATTCCCGACAGATGGACATTCAGTACTTC | CASSDSRQMDIQYF
16 | TRBJ2-1 | TRBV4-1 | NA | TRBD1 | TGCGCCAGCAGCCAGGGACAGGGGTTTAACTACAATGAGCAGTTCTTC | CASSQGQGFNYNEQFF
15 | TRBJ2-3 | TRBV5-1 | NA | NA | TGCGCCAGCAGCTTTCGAGGTAGCCTGACAGATACGCAGTATTTT | CASSFRGSLTDTQYF
14 | TRBJ1-5 | TRBV12-5 | NA | NA | TGTGCTAGTGGCCGAGACAGAGAAAATCAGCCCCAGCATTTT | CASGRDRENQPQHF
14 | TRBJ2-3 | TRBV19 | NA | NA | TGTGCCAGTAGAGGCAGGGAAGGCACAGATACGCAGTATTTT | CASRGREGTDTQYF
13 | TRBJ2-2 | TRBV7-9 | once | NA | TGTGCCAGCAGCCGGACAGTCGTCGTGGAGCTGTTTTTT | CASSRTVVVELFF
16 | TRBJ2-2 | TRBV7-8 | NA | NA | TGTGCCAGCAGCTTAATTAGGTCAGGGGGGACCGGGGAGCTGTTTTTT | CASSLIRSGGTGELFF
16 | TRBJ2-7 | TRBV18 | NA | NA | TGTGCCAGCTCACCCATTCCAGGTTCAGGGAACTACGAGCAGTACTTC | CASSPIPGSGNYEQYF
14 | TRBJ1-5 | TRBV19 | NA | TRBD1 | TGTGCCAGTAGTATGACAGGGGGCGAGCAGCCCCAGCATTTT | CASSMTGGEQPQHF
16 | TRBJ1-3 | TRBV19 | NA | NA | TGTGCCAGTAGTACGTTCGTGGCGGGGCCTGGAAACACCATATATTTT | CASSTFVAGPGNTIYF
14 | TRBJ1-1 | TRBV27 | NA | TRBD1 | TGTGCCAGCGGACCGACAGGGGGCAACACTGAAGCTTTCTTT | CASGPTGGNTEAFF
17 | TRBJ2-2 | TRBV19 | NA | TRBD2 | TGTGCCAGTAGTATCTGGGGACTAGCGAGTAGCACCGGGGAGCTGTTTTTT | CASSIWGLASSTGELFF
15 | TRBJ1-4 | TRBV7-9 | NA | NA | TGTGCCAGCAGCGTGGATCAGGGGAAGAATGAAAAACTGTTTTTT | CASSVDQGKNEKLFF
11 | TRBJ1-2 | TRBV20-1 | NA | NA | TGCAGTGCTAGTCCAGGGAACGGCTACACCTTC | CSASPGNGYTF
14 | TRBJ2-5 | TRBV5-1 | NA | NA | TGCGCCAGCAGCTTGTCTAGCGCCCAAGAGACCCAGTACTTC | CASSLSSAQETQYF
13 | TRBJ1-5 | TRBV27 | NA | TRBD1 | TGTGCCAGCAGCCGACAGGGAAATCAGCCCCAGCATTTT | CASSRQGNQPQHF
13 | TRBJ1-2 | TRBV18 | NA | NA | TGTGCCAGCTCACAGGGGTCGGACTATGGCTACACCTTC | CASSQGSDYGYTF
14 | TRBJ2-5 | TRBV5-4 | NA | TRBD2 | TGTGCCAGCAGCTCCCAGCGGGGTCAAGAGACCCAGTACTTC | CASSSQRGQETQYF